The 3 T cell receptor beta chains reported below all come from one sample, sequenced in a study of T cell responses to AZD1222 COVID-19 vaccine. Only in-frame clones appear in the TCRdb table, and some are missing; sequencing was by immunoSEQ multiplex PCR. This table holds 75,000 to 100,000 clones, more than 85% found once. The specimen comprised peripheral blood, sampled 28 days after the second AZD1222 dose. The receptors were sampled from an adult who received the AZD1222 COVID-19 vaccine.

V and J are TRBV30 and TRBJ1-5; 9 bases fit TRBD1. The V and J ends lost 3 bases and 3 bases, in that order; junction bases with no gene match: 15. CDR1 and CDR2 (germline): GTSNPN, SVGIG (reference sequence). The CDR3 is 18 amino acids. The CDR3 sequence is CAWSPGQGRGISNQPQHF. CDR3 in DNA: TGTGCCTGGAGCCCCGGACAGGGGAGGGGGATATCCAATCAGCCCCAGCATTTT.

The J gene is TRBJ2-5, the V gene TRBV11-1; D ambiguous. The CDR3 contains 13 residues. V lost 4 bases and J 3 bases, leaving 9 bases between the germline ends. Germline CDR1 and CDR2: SGHAT and FQDESV (reference sequence). CDR3 residues: CASSSNIEETQYF. As DNA, the CDR3 is TGTGCCAGCAGCTCAAATATCGAAGAGACCCAGTACTTC.

The chain recombines TRBV9 with TRBJ1-2; D unresolved. The CDR3 is 14 amino acids. The germline V gene has CDR1 SGDLS and CDR2 YYNGEE. Trimming stripped 0 bases from V and 3 bases from J, with 9 bases between. This CDR3 is CASSVGGAYYGYTF. CDR3 nucleotides: TGTGCCAGCAGCGTAGGGGGAGCTTACTATGGCTACACCTTC.